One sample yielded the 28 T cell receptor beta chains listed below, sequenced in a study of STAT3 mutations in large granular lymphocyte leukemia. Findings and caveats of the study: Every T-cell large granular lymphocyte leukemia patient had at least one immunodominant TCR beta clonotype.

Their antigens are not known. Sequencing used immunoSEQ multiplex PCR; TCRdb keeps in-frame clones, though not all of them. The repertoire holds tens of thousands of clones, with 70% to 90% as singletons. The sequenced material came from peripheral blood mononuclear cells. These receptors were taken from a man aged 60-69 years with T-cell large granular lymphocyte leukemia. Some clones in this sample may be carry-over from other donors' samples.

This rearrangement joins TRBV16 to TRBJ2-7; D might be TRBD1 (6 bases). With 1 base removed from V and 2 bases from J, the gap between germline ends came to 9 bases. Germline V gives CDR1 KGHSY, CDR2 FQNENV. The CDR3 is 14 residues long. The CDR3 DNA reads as TGTGCCAGCAGCCAATGGGACACTGCCTACGAGCAGTACTTC. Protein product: CASSQWDTAYEQYF.

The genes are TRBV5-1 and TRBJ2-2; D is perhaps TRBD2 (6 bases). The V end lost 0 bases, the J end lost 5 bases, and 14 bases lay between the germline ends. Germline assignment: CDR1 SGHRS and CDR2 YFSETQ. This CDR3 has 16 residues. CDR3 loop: CASSLEVSGGTGELFF. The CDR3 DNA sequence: TGCGCCAGCAGCTTGGAGGTTAGCGGAGGGACCGGGGAGCTGTTTTTT.

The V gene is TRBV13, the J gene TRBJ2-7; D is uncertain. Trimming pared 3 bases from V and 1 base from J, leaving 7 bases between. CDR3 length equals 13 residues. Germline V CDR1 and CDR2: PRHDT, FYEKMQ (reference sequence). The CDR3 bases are TGTGCCAGCAGCTTGGGGTCTTCCTACGAGCAGTACTTC. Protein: CASSLGSSYEQYF.

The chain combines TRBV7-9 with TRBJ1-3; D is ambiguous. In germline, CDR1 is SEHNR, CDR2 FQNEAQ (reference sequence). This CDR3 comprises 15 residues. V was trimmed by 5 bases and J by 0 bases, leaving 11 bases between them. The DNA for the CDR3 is TGTGCCAGCAGCCCTCAGGCGAGCTCTGGAAACACCATATATTTT. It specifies CASSPQASSGNTIYF.

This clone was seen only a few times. The CDR3 DNA reads TGTGCCAGCAGGGGCGACAGGGGGGATCAGCCCCAGCATTTT. This gives the protein CASRGDRGDQPQHF. The V call is TRBV28, the J call TRBJ1-5; TRBD1 matches at 9 bases. After removal of 6 bases from V and 5 bases from J, the junction contained 5 bases not matched to a gene. In germline, CDR1 is MDHEN, CDR2 SYDVKM. This CDR3 region has 14 residues.

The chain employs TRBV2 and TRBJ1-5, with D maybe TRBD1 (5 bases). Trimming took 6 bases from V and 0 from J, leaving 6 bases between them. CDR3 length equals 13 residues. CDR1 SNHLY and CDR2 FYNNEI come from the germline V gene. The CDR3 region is CASRGDSNQPQHF. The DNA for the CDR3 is TGTGCCAGCAGGGGGGATAGCAATCAGCCCCAGCATTTT.

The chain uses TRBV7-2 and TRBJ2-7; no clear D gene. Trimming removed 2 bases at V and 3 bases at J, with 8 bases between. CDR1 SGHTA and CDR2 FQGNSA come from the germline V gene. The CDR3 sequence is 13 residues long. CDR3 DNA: TGTGCCAGCAGCTTATCCAGCTACTACGAGCAGTACTTC. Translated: CASSLSSYYEQYF.

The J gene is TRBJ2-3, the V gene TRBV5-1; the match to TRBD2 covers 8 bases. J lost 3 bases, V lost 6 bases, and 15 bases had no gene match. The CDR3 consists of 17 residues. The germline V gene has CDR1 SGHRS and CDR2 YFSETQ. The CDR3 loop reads CASTPLVGGGRTDTQYF. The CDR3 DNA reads TGCGCCAGCACCCCGCTTGTAGGAGGCGGGAGGACAGATACGCAGTATTTT.

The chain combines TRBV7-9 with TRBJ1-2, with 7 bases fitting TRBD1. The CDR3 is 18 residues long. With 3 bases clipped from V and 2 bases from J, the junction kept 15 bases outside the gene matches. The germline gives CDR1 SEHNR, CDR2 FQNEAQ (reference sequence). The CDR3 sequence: CASSFLTGLTETNYGYTF. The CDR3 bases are TGTGCCAGCAGCTTTTTGACAGGGCTTACGGAAACCAACTATGGCTACACCTTC.

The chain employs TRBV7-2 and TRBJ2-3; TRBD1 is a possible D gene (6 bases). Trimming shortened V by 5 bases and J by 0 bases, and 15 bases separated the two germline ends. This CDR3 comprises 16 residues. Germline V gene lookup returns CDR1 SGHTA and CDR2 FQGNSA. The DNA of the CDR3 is TGTGCCAGCAGCCTAGGACAGTTTGCTAGCACAGATACGCAGTATTTT. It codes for CASSLGQFASTDTQYF.

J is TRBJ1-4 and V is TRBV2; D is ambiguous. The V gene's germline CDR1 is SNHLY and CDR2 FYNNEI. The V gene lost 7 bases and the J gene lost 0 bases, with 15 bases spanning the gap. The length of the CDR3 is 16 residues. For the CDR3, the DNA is TGTGCCAGCACCAACCAGCCGGGGTCAACTAATGAAAAACTGTTTTTT. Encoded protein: CASTNQPGSTNEKLFF. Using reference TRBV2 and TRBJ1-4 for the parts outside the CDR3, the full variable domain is EPEVTQTPSHQVTQMGQEVILRCVPISNHLYFYWYRQILGQKVEFLVSFYNNEISEKSEIFDDQFSVERPDGSNFTLKIRSTKLEDSAMYFCASTNQPGSTNEKLFFGSGTQLSVL.

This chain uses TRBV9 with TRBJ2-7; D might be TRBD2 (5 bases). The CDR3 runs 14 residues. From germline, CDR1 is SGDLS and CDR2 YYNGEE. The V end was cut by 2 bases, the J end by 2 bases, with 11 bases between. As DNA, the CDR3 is TGTGCCAGCAGCGTGGAGGACGGAACCTACGAGCAGTACTTC. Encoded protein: CASSVEDGTYEQYF.

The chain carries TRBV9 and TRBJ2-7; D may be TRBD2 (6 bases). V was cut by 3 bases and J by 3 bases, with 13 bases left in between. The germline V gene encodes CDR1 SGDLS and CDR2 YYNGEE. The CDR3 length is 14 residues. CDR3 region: CASSAGTQGYEQYF. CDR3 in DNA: TGTGCCAGCAGCGCTGGGACTCAAGGCTACGAGCAGTACTTC. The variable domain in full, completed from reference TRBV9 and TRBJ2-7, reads DSGVTQTPKHLITATGQRVTLRCSPRSGDLSVYWYQQSLDQGLQFLIQYYNGEERAKGNILERFSAQQFPDLHSELNLSSLELGDSALYFCASSAGTQGYEQYFGPGTRLTVT.

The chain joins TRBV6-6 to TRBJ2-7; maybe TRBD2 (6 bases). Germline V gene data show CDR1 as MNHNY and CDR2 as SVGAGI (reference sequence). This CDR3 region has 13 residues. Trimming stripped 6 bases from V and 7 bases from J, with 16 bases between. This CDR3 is CASRPTGGREQYF. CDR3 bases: TGTGCCAGCAGACCGACTGGAGGGAGGGAGCAGTACTTC.

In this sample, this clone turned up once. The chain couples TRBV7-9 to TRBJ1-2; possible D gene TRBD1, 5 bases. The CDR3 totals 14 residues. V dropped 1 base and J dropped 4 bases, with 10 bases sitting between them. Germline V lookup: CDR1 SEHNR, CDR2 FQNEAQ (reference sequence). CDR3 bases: TGTGCCAGCAGCTTAGATGCAGGGAGCTATGGCTACACCTTC. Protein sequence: CASSLDAGSYGYTF.

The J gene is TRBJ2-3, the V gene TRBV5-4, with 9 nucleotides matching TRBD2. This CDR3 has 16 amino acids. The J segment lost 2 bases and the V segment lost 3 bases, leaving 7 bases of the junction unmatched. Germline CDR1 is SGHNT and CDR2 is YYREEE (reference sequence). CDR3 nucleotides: TGTGCCAGCAGCTGGGTAGCGGGAGCGTCCACAGATACGCAGTATTTT. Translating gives CASSWVAGASTDTQYF.

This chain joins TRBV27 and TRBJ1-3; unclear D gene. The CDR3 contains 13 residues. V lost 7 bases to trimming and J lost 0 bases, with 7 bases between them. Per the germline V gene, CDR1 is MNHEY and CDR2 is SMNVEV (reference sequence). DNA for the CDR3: TGTGCCAGCAAGGAAATCTCTGGAAACACCATATATTTT. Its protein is CASKEISGNTIYF.

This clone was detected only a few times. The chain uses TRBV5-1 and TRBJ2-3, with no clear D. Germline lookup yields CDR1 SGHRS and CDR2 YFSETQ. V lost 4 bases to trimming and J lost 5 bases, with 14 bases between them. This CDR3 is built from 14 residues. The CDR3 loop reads CASSLSLLGDTQYF. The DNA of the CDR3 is TGCGCCAGCAGCCTCTCTCTCCTCGGAGATACGCAGTATTTT.

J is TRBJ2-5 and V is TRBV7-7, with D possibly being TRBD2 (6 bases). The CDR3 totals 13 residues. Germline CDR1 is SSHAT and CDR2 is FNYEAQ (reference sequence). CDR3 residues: CASGRDTRETQYF. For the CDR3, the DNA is TGTGCTAGCGGCCGGGATACTAGAGAAACCCAGTACTTC.

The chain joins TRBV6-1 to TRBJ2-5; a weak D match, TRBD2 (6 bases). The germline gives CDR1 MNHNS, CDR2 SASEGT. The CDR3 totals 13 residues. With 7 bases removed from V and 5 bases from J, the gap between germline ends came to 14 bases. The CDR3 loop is CASTGTRGETQYF. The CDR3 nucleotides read TGTGCCAGCACCGGGACCCGGGGGGAGACCCAGTACTTC.

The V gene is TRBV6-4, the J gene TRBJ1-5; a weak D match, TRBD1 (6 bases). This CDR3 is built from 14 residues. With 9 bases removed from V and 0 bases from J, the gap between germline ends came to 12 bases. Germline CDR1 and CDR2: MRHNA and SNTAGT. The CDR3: CARRGWDSNQPQHF. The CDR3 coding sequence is TGTGCCAGAAGGGGGTGGGATAGCAATCAGCCCCAGCATTTT.

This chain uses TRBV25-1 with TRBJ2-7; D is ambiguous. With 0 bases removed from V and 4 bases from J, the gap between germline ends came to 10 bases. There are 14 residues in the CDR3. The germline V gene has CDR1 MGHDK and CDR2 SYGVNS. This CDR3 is CASSEYGSQYEQYF. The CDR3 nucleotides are TGTGCCAGCAGTGAATACGGCAGCCAATACGAGCAGTACTTC.

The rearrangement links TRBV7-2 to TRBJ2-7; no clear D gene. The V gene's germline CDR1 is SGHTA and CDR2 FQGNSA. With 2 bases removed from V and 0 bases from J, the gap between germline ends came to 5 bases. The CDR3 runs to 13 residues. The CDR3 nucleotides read TGTGCCAGCAGCTTAACGAGCTCCTACGAGCAGTACTTC. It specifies CASSLTSSYEQYF.

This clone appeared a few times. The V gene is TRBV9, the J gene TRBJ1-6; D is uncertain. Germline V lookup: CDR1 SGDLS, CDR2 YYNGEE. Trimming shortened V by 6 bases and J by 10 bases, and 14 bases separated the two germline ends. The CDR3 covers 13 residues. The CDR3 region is CASTSAAGSPLHF. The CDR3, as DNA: TGTGCCAGCACTTCGGCCGCGGGCTCACCCCTCCACTTT.

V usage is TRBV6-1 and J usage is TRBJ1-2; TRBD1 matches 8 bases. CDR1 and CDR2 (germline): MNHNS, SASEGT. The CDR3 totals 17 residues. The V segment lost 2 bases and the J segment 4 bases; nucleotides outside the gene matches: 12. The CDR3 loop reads CASSERPWTGTPYGYTF. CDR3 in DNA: TGTGCCAGCAGTGAAAGACCCTGGACAGGGACTCCCTATGGCTACACCTTC.

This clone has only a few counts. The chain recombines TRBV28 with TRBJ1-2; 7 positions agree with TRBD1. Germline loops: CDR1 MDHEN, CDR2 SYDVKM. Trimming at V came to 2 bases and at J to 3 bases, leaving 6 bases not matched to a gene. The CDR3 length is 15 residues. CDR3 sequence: CASSLGQANYYGYTF. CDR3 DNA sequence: TGTGCCAGCAGTTTAGGACAGGCGAACTACTATGGCTACACCTTC.

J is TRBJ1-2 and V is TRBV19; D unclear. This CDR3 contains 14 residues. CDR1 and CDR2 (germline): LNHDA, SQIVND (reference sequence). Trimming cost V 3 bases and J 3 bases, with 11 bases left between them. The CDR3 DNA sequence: TGTGCCAGTAGTATGCCGGGAAGCGACTATGGCTACACCTTC. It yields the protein CASSMPGSDYGYTF.

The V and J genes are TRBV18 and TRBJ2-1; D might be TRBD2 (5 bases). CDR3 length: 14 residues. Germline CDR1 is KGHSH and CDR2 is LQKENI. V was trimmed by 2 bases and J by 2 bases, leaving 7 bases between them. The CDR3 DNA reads TGTGCCAGCTCACCAAGCGGAGCCTACAATGAGCAGTTCTTC. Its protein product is CASSPSGAYNEQFF.